This T cell receptor beta chain was sequenced in a study of T-cell reconstitution after alpha-beta-depleted transplantation in children. The TCRbeta library was prepared with unique molecular identifiers. TCRdb analysed the PCR reads with MiXCR anew, one entry per CDR3 protein. The sample contains 150,000 to 250,000 distinct CDR3 sequences, 5% to 7.5% of which appear only once. This clonotype was recorded many times. The CDR3 has 10 amino acids. V lost 4 bases to trimming and J lost 7 bases, with 5 bases between them. The germline CDR1 and CDR2 sequences are SQVTM and ANQGSEA. The source of this sequence is a girl in the first two years of life with combined immunodeficiency, due to receive a stem cell transplant. The chain couples TRBV29-1 to TRBJ2-1; D uncertain. The sequenced sample was PBMCs, obtained before TCRalphabeta/CD19-depleted stem cell transplant. The CDR3 sequence is CSVASNEQFF. CDR3 DNA sequence: TGCAGCGTTGCCAGTAATGAGCAGTTCTTC.